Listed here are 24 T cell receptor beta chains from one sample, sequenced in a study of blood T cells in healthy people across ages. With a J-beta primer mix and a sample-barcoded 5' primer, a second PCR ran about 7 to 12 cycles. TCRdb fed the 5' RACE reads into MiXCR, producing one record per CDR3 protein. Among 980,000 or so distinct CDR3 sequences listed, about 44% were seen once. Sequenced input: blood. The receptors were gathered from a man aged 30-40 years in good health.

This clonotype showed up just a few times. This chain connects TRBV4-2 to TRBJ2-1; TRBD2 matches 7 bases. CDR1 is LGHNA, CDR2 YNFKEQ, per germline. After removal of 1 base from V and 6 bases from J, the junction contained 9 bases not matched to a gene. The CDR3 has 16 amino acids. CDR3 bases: TGTGCCAGCAGCCAAGTACGACGGGGGAGGGTCAATGAGCAGTTCTTC. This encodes CASSQVRRGRVNEQFF.

The CDR3 bases are TGCGCCAGCAGCCAAGGTTGGGCGGGGGCGGCCGAGCAGTACTTC. Translated, it gives CASSQGWAGAAEQYF. The chain links TRBV4-3 to TRBJ2-7; weak D call: TRBD2 (7 bases). The CDR3 is made up of 15 amino acids. Trimming left V 1 base short and J 6 bases short, with 16 bases between. Germline V gives CDR1 LGHNA, CDR2 YSLEER.

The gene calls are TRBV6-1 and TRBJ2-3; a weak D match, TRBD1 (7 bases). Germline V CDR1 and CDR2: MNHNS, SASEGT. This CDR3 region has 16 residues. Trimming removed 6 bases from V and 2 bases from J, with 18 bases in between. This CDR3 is CASSQGGQLYTDTQYF. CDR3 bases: TGTGCCAGCAGCCAGGGGGGTCAGCTATACACAGATACGCAGTATTTT.

DNA for the CDR3: TGTGCCAGCAGCGTAGTAGTCGGGGGGAGCACAGATACGCAGTATTTT. This sequence encodes CASSVVVGGSTDTQYF. The chain is built from TRBV9 and TRBJ2-3; 7 bases map to TRBD2. This CDR3 has 16 residues. With 0 bases clipped from V and 0 bases from J, the junction kept 4 bases outside the gene matches. Germline CDR1 is SGDLS and CDR2 is YYNGEE. The full variable domain, rest sourced from reference TRBV9 and TRBJ2-3, is DSGVTQTPKHLITATGQRVTLRCSPRSGDLSVYWYQQSLDQGLQFLIQYYNGEERAKGNILERFSAQQFPDLHSELNLSSLELGDSALYFCASSVVVGGSTDTQYFGPGTRLTVL.

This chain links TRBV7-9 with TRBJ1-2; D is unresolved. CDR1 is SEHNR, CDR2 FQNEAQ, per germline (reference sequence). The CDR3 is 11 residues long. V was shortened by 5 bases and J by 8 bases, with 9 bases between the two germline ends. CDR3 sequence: CASSPQWGYTF. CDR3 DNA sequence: TGTGCCAGCAGCCCACAGTGGGGCTACACCTTC.

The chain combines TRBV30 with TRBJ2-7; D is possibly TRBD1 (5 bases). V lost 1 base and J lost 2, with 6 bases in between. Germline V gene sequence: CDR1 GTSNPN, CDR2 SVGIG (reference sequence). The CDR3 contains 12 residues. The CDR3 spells CAWSATAYEQYF. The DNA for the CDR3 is TGTGCCTGGAGTGCGACAGCCTACGAGCAGTACTTC.

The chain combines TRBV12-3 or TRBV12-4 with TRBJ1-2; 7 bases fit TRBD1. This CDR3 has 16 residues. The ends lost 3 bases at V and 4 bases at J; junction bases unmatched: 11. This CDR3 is CASSFGDRDGGYGYTF. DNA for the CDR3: TGTGCCAGCAGTTTCGGTGACAGGGATGGGGGCTATGGCTACACCTTC.

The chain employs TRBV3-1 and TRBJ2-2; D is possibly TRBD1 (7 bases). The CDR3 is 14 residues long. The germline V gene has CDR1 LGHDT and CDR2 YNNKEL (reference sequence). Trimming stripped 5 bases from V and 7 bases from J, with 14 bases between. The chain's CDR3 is CASSFPQGGGELFF. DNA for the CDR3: TGTGCCAGCAGCTTCCCCCAGGGGGGCGGGGAGCTGTTTTTT.

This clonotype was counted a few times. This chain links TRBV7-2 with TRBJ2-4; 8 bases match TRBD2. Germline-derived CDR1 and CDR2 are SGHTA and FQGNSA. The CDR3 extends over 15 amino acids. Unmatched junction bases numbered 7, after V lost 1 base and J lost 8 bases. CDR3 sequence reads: CASSLVAGSGDIQYF. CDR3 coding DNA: TGTGCCAGCAGCTTAGTAGCGGGGTCGGGAGACATTCAGTACTTC.

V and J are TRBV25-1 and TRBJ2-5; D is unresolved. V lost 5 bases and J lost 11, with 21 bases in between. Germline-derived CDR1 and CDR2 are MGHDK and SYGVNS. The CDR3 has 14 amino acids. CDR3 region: CASSQTDRYNEQYF. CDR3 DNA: TGTGCCAGCAGTCAAACGGACCGATACAATGAGCAGTACTTC.

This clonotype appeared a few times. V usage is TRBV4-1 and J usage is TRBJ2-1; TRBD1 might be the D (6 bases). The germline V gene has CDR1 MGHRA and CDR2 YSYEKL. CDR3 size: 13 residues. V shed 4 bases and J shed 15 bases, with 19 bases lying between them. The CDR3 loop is CASSPEQGSRSFF. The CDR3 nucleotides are TGCGCCAGCAGCCCCGAACAGGGCTCCCGATCGTTCTTC.

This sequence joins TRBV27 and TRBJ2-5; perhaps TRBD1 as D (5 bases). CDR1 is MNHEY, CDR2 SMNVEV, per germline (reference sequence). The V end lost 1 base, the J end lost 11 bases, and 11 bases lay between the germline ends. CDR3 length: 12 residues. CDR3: CASSLWGSAQYF. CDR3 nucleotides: TGTGCCAGCAGTTTATGGGGCAGCGCGCAGTACTTC.

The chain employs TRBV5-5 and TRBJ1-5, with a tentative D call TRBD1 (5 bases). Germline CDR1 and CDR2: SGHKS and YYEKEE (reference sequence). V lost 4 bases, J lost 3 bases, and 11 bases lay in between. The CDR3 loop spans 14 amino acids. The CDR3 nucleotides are TGTGCCAGCAGCACAGGCCTCGTCAATCAGCCCCAGCATTTT. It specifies CASSTGLVNQPQHF.

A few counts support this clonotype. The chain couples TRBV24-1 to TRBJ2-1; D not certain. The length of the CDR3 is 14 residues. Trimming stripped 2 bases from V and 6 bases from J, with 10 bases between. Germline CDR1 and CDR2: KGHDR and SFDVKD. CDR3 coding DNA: TGTGCCACCAGTGATTCCCTGACAACCAATGAGCAGTTCTTC. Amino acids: CATSDSLTTNEQFF.

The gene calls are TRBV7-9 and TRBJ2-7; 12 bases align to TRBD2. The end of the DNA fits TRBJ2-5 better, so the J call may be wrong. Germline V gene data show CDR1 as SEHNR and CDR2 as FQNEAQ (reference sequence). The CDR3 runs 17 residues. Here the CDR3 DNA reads TGTGCCAGCAGCTCGATGACTAGCGGGGGCCGTAAGGAGACCCAGTACTTC. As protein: CASSSMTSGGRKETQYF.

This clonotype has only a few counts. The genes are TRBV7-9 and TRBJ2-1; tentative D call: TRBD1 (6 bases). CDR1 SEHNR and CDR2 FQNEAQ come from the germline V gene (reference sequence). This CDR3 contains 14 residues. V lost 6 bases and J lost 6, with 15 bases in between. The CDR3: CASSYPGAGNEQFF. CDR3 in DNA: TGTGCCAGCAGTTACCCAGGGGCGGGCAATGAGCAGTTCTTC. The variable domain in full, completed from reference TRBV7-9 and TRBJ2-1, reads DTGVSQNPRHKITKRGQNVTFRCDPISEHNRLYWYRQTLGQGPEFLTYFQNEAQLEKSRLLSDRFSAERPKGSFSTLEIQRTEQGDSAMYLCASSYPGAGNEQFFGPGTRLTVL.

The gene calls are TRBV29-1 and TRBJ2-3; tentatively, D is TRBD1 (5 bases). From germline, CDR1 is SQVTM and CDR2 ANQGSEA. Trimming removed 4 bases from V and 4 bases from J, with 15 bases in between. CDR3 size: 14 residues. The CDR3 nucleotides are TGCAGCGTTGTTCCAGCAGGGTTCCCAGATACGCAGTATTTT. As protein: CSVVPAGFPDTQYF.

The DNA of the CDR3 is TGTGCCAGCAGCTTATACGGAAACACCATATATTTT. Protein sequence: CASSLYGNTIYF. The chain carries TRBV7-2 and TRBJ1-3; D is unresolved. The V and J ends lost 2 bases and 4 bases respectively, with 3 bases between them. The CDR3 is 12 residues long. The germline V gene has CDR1 SGHTA and CDR2 FQGNSA.

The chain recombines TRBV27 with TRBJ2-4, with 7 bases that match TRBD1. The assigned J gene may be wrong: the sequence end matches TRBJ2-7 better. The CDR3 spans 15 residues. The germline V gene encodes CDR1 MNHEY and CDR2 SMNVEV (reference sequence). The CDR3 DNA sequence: TGTGCCAGCGGAAACCCCCGGGACAGCTCCTACGAGCAGTACTTC. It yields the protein CASGNPRDSSYEQYF.

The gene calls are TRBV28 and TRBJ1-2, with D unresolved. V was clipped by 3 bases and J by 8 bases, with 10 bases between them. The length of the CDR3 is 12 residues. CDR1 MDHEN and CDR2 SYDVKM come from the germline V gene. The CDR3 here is CASSFGAWGYTF. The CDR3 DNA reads TGTGCCAGCAGTTTTGGTGCTTGGGGCTACACCTTC.

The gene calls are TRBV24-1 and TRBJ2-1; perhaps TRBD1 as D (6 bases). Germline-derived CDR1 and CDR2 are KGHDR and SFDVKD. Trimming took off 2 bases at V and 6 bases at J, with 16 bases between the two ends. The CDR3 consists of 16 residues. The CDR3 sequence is CATSDCRQGLRNEQFF. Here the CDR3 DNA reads TGTGCCACCAGTGATTGTCGTCAGGGGCTCCGCAATGAGCAGTTCTTC.

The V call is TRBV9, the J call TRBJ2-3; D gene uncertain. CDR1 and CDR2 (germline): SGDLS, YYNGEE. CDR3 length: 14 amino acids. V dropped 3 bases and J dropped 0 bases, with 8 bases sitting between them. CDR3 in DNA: TGTGCCAGCAGCGCATTGGACAGCACAGATACGCAGTATTTT. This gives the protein CASSALDSTDTQYF. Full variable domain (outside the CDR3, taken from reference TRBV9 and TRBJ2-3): DSGVTQTPKHLITATGQRVTLRCSPRSGDLSVYWYQQSLDQGLQFLIQYYNGEERAKGNILERFSAQQFPDLHSELNLSSLELGDSALYFCASSALDSTDTQYFGPGTRLTVL.

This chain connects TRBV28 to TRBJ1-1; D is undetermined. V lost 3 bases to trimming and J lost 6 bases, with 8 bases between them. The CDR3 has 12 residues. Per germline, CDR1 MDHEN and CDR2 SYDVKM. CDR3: CASSFGVSEAFF. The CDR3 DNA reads TGTGCCAGCAGTTTTGGGGTTTCTGAAGCTTTCTTT. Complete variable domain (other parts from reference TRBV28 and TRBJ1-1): DVKVTQSSRYLVKRTGEKVFLECVQDMDHENMFWYRQDPGLGLRLIYFSYDVKMKEKGDIPEGYSVSREKKERFSLILESASTNQTSMYLCASSFGVSEAFFGQGTRLTVV.

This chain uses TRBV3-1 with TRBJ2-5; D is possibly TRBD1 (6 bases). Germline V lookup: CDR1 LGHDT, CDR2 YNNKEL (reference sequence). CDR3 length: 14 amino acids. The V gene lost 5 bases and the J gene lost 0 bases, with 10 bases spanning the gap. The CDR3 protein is CASSETGYQETQYF. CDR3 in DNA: TGTGCCAGCAGCGAAACAGGGTACCAAGAGACCCAGTACTTC.